The subject of this entry is one T cell receptor (beta chain). The antigen remains unidentified. The sample comes from a study of cytomegalovirus exposure and HLA in healthy donors. The overall study: The Caucasian-associated ancestry cluster contained about 80% of the approximately 390 genotyped donors.

Vbeta (60) and Jbeta (13) primers were used in the PCR. Profiled with immunoSEQ multiplex PCR; TCRdb holds only in-frame clones, not every one. The sample carries more than 95,000 clones, roughly 80% recorded once. V lost 3 bases and J lost 8; bases outside the gene matches: 7. The CDR3 has 15 residues. Germline assignment: CDR1 SGHRS and CDR2 YFSETQ. The study, taken as a whole, reports: Earlier analysis looked at TCR beta V segments, and most were productive about 87% or about 30% of the time. The authors listed 150 to 200 TCR beta chains as cytomegalovirus-associated. Researchers had no immune exposure information except CMV serostatus available.

Material for sequencing was PBMCs. The V gene is TRBV5-1, the J gene TRBJ1-6, with TRBD1 identical over 8 bases. This clonotype originated in a man between 18 and 35 years old in good health and CMV-seropositive. CDR3: CASSSDRGRDSPLHF. The CDR3 DNA reads as TGCGCCAGCAGCTCCGACAGGGGACGGGATTCACCCCTCCACTTT.